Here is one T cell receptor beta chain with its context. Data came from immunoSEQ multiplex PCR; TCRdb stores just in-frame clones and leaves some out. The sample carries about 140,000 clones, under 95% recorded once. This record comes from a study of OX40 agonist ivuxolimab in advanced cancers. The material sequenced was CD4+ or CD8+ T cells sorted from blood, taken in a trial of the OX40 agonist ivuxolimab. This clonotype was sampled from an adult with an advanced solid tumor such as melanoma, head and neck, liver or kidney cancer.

The CDR3 reads CASSSNLPAETRKWQPQHF. The CDR3 DNA reads TGTGCCAGCAGTTCCAATCTCCCCGCAGAAACAAGGAAATGGCAGCCCCAGCATTTT. This chain uses TRBV27 with TRBJ1-5; D is ambiguous. Trimming removed 4 bases at V and 7 bases at J, with 29 bases between. From germline, CDR1 is MNHEY and CDR2 SMNVEV (reference sequence). This CDR3 has 19 residues.